One sample yielded the 7 T cell receptor beta chains listed below, sequenced in a study of control samples from healthy donors and cancer patients. The method was immunoSEQ multiplex PCR; TCRdb's version includes in-frame clones alone and lacks a portion of them. Among over 120,000 clones listed, about 93% were seen once. Sequencing was carried out using PBMCs. Source of these receptors: a man between 60 and 70 years old with colorectal cancer.

The V and J genes are TRBV27 and TRBJ2-7, with a weak D call TRBD1 (7 bases). The germline gives CDR1 MNHEY, CDR2 SMNVEV (reference sequence). Between the trimmed V and J ends, which lost 6 bases and 7 bases, there was a span of 19 bases. This CDR3 region has 14 residues. This CDR3 is CASRRGDSPGEQYF. The CDR3 DNA is TGTGCCAGCAGACGCGGGGACAGCCCTGGTGAGCAGTACTTC.

The chain employs TRBV7-2 and TRBJ1-2; maybe TRBD1 (5 bases). V shed 0 bases and J shed 6 bases, with 11 bases lying between them. Germline assignment: CDR1 SGHTA and CDR2 FQGNSA. CDR3 length: 14 residues. The CDR3 bases are TGTGCCAGCAGCTTAGCGTGGCAGGGACATGGCTACACCTTC. Translated, it gives CASSLAWQGHGYTF.

CDR3 loop: CASSPSWGNAGQYF. CDR3 DNA: TGTGCCAGCAGTCCCTCATGGGGGAATGCGGGGCAGTACTTC. The chain carries TRBV27 and TRBJ2-7; D possibly uses TRBD1 or TRBD2 (5 bases each). V dropped 5 bases and J dropped 9 bases, with 20 bases sitting between them. Germline V gene data show CDR1 as MNHEY and CDR2 as SMNVEV (reference sequence). CDR3 length: 14 amino acids.

V is TRBV29-1 and J is TRBJ2-7; D is perhaps TRBD2 (6 bases). The CDR3 spans 13 residues. V lost 4 bases, J lost 4 bases, and 14 bases lay in between. Per the germline V gene, CDR1 is SQVTM and CDR2 is ANQGSEA. CDR3 sequence reads: CSVAGGKGYEQYF. DNA of the CDR3: TGCAGCGTTGCGGGCGGGAAGGGGTACGAGCAGTACTTC.

The J gene is TRBJ1-1, the V gene TRBV6-2 or TRBV6-3; no firm D call. Per germline, CDR1 MNHEY and CDR2 SVGEGT. V was shortened by 1 base and J by 3 bases, with 6 bases between the two germline ends. This CDR3 is built from 13 residues. The CDR3 nucleotides read TGTGCCAGCAGTTACTTAAGACACACTGAAGCTTTCTTT. Translating it yields CASSYLRHTEAFF.

The chain uses TRBV2 and TRBJ1-5; maybe TRBD1 (6 bases). This CDR3 has 14 amino acids. Trimming left V 3 bases short and J 5 bases short, with 11 bases between. From germline, CDR1 is SNHLY and CDR2 FYNNEI. The CDR3 protein is CASSDPTGYQPQHF. The DNA for the CDR3 is TGTGCCAGCAGTGACCCAACAGGGTATCAGCCCCAGCATTTT.

This clone was detected once. Written as DNA, the CDR3 is TGTGCCAGTAGTACTACGAACACCGGGGAGCTGTTTTTT. This codes for CASSTTNTGELFF. The chain is built from TRBV19 and TRBJ2-2; D call uncertain. The V and J ends lost 4 bases and 0 bases respectively, with 3 bases between them. Germline V gene data show CDR1 as LNHDA and CDR2 as SQIVND (reference sequence). The CDR3 has 13 residues. The full variable domain, in which reference TRBV19 and TRBJ2-2 provide the parts outside the CDR3, is DGGITQSPKYLFRKEGQNVTLSCEQNLNHDAMYWYRQDPGQGLRLIYYSQIVNDFQKGDIAEGYSVSREKKESFPLTVTSAQKNPTAFYLCASSTTNTGELFFGEGSRLTVL.